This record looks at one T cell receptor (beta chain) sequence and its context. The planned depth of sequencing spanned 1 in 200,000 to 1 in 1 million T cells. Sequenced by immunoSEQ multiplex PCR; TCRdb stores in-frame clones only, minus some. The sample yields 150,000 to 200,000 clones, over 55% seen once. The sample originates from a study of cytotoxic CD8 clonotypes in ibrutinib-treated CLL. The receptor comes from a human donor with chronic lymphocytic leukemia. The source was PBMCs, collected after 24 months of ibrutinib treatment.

For the CDR3, the DNA is TGCGCCAGCAGCTGGGGCGGAGGAGGGGACACCTTC. Translation: CASSWGGGGDTF. The chain employs TRBV5-1 and TRBJ1-2; TRBD1 is a possible D gene (5 bases). With 3 bases removed from V and 12 bases from J, the gap between germline ends came to 15 bases. The germline gives CDR1 SGHRS, CDR2 YFSETQ. This CDR3 is 12 amino acids long.